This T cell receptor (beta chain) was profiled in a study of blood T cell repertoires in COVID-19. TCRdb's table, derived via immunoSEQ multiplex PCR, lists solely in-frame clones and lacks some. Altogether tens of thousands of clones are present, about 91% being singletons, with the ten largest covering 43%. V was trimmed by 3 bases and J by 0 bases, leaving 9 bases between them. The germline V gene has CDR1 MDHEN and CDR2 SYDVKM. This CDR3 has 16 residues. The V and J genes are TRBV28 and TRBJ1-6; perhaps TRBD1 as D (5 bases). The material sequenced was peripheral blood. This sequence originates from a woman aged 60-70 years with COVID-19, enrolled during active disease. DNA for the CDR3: TGTGCCAGCAGTTTTCCGGGGGGCTCCTATAATTCACCCCTCCACTTT. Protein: CASSFPGGSYNSPLHF.